What follows is one T cell receptor beta chain and its context. This clonotype appeared many times. The clone's antigen remains unknown. Per-base qualities were not stored, and no clone one base away is much larger. The CDR3, cysteine through phenylalanine, is 17 amino acids long. Of the read, only the CDR3 DNA is kept; its 51 bases are in frame from base 1. Libraries were built with PCR. The sample was run on an Illumina HiSeq 2500. TCR library preparation used molecular barcoding, with unique molecular identifiers applied to normalize quantification of the TCRbeta repertoire. Starting from the raw public reads, TCRdb applied fastp trimming at Q25, assembled clones with MiXCR and retained in-frame beta chains. Rows matching on CDR3 protein sequence are summarized as one entry with the most common DNA and genes. The sample records hundreds of thousands of distinct CDR3 sequences, roughly a tenth of which are singletons. The leading ten clones occupy around 2% of the sample.

In the paper's terms, the treatment or condition label means: allogeneic hematopoietic cell transplantation with graft depleted of TCRalphabeta T cells and CD19 B cells. The children who served as transplant recipients had been given grafts of TCRalphabeta/CD19-depleted allogeneic hematopoietic cells. This sample is part of a study of T-cell reconstitution after alpha-beta-depleted transplantation in children (TCRdb year 2016). General notes on the study: Using TCR repertoire profiling, the study followed T-cell immune reconstitution in a quantitative way in children after TCRalphabeta/CD19-depleted allogeneic hematopoietic cell transplantation. The research as a whole found: The high TCRbeta diversity at day 60 in some patients was ascribed to recipient T cells and intrathymic progenitors that had survived conditioning. The apparently early recovery of alphabetaT-cell counts about two months after transplant reportedly depended on only several hundred rapidly expanded clones that came from non-depleted graft cells. Over subsequent months, a decline in hyperexpanded clone frequencies was noted, and after one year, T-cell counts and TCRbeta diversity were mostly ascribed to newly produced T cells.

Recombination connected TRBV21-1 to TRBJ2-7; the table's D call of TRBD1 was not tested on the DNA. TRBV21-1 is shown as a pseudogene. The sequence was collected from a child aged 2-15 years with inherited bone marrow failure, due to receive a stem cell transplant. Sequences were derived from PBMCs, sampled before TCRalphabeta/CD19-depleted stem cell transplant. For the CDR3, the sequence is CASSSYLRDTLSYEQYF. In nucleotide form, the sequence is TGTGCCAGCAGCAGCTACCTCAGGGATACGCTCTCCTACGAGCAGTACTTC.